The clone carrying this T cell receptor beta chain was detected ten times or more. The antigen is unknown. The CDR3 is 13 residues long. Trimming took 1 base from V and 2 from J, leaving 4 bases between them. Germline V lookup: CDR1 SEHNR, CDR2 FQNEAQ (reference sequence). The data were taken from a study of naive and memory T cell subsets. Study-wide results and limits: Naive repertoires, especially CD8, held a few larger clonotypes, possibly memory cells re-expressing CD45RA.

The beta constant-region primer was an equimolar mix of two oligonucleotides covering TRBC1 and TRBC2. Nested alpha and beta constant-region primers with the SP2 primer drove four PCR rounds on ligated cDNA. A 12-nucleotide UMI and the SP2 primer were added to the cDNA 3' end by oligonucleotide ligation. TCRdb reprocessed the UMI-ligation and nested PCR reads via MiXCR and lists one record per CDR3 protein. The table lists 140,000 to 150,000 distinct CDR3 sequences, 20% to 25% of them singletons. The J gene is TRBJ2-3, the V gene TRBV7-9; D is unclear. Sequencing input: naive CD4+ T cells from blood. The clonotype comes from a human donor in good health. In DNA form, the CDR3 reads TGTGCCAGCAGCTTAGACCTCACAGATACGCAGTATTTT. Protein product: CASSLDLTDTQYF.